Listed below are T cell receptor beta chains from one sample, sequenced in a study of long-term antiretroviral therapy in people with HIV. Assay used: immunoSEQ multiplex PCR; TCRdb lists only in-frame clones, some missing. The sample shows tens of thousands of clones, 65% to 90% of them seen only once. The material sequenced was unsorted PBMCs, taken around 3.3 years after starting antiretroviral therapy. The receptors stem from a man aged 18 to 29 with HIV. Each CDR3 is given with its conserved first and last residue. The order of the fields is D gene, J gene, V gene, clone size, CDR3 protein, CDR3 DNA. A D gene is named only where the DNA matches it firmly. Not all rows give a size; the values are once, few, many and, for expanded clones, a class.

d_call: .
j_call: TRBJ2-1
v_call: TRBV11-3
clone_size: .
cdr3_aa: CASSKRPRDFF
cdr3_nt: TGTGCCAGCAGCAAGAGGCCCCGGGACTTCTTC

d_call: TRBD2
j_call: TRBJ2-5
v_call: TRBV5-1
clone_size: .
cdr3_aa: CASSAAGTSVETQYF
cdr3_nt: TGCGCCAGCAGCGCAGCCGGGACTAGCGTAGAGACCCAGTACTTC

d_call: .
j_call: TRBJ1-5
v_call: TRBV19
clone_size: few
cdr3_aa: CASSIGAGSGQPQHF
cdr3_nt: TGTGCCAGTAGTATAGGGGCAGGTTCAGGACAGCCCCAGCATTTT

d_call: TRBD2
j_call: TRBJ2-3
v_call: TRBV4-3
clone_size: .
cdr3_aa: CASSQGGGMADTQYF
cdr3_nt: TGCGCCAGCAGCCAAGGCGGGGGGATGGCAGATACGCAGTATTTT

d_call: .
j_call: TRBJ1-4
v_call: TRBV27
clone_size: .
cdr3_aa: CASKGGGKGEKLFF
cdr3_nt: TGTGCCAGCAAAGGCGGGGGCAAGGGTGAAAAACTGTTTTTT

d_call: TRBD1
j_call: TRBJ1-2
v_call: TRBV5-1
clone_size: .
cdr3_aa: CASSLDRGGSGYTF
cdr3_nt: TGCGCCAGCAGCTTGGACAGGGGAGGCTCTGGCTACACCTTC

d_call: .
j_call: TRBJ2-1
v_call: TRBV27
clone_size: .
cdr3_aa: CASSLGRSSSYNEQFF
cdr3_nt: TGTGCCAGCAGTTTAGGTCGGTCTTCCTCCTACAATGAGCAGTTCTTC

d_call: .
j_call: TRBJ2-7
v_call: TRBV15
clone_size: .
cdr3_aa: CATSRPTTPSEQYF
cdr3_nt: TGTGCCACCAGCAGGCCAACTACCCCCTCCGAGCAGTACTTC

d_call: TRBD1
j_call: TRBJ2-7
v_call: TRBV7-6
clone_size: few
cdr3_aa: CASSSYGTGGYEQYF
cdr3_nt: TGTGCCAGCAGCTCCTACGGGACAGGGGGCTACGAGCAGTACTTC

d_call: TRBD1
j_call: TRBJ2-7
v_call: TRBV27
clone_size: .
cdr3_aa: CASRYGQGAYEQYF
cdr3_nt: TGTGCCAGCAGGTACGGACAGGGAGCCTACGAGCAGTACTTC

d_call: .
j_call: TRBJ1-4
v_call: TRBV18
clone_size: .
cdr3_aa: CASSPGSGEKLFF
cdr3_nt: TGTGCCAGCTCACCAGGGTCGGGGGAAAAACTGTTTTTT

d_call: .
j_call: TRBJ2-7
v_call: TRBV7-9
clone_size: once
cdr3_aa: CASSKTRPRAYEQYF
cdr3_nt: TGTGCCAGCAGCAAAACCAGACCCAGGGCCTACGAGCAGTACTTC

d_call: .
j_call: TRBJ1-1
v_call: TRBV19
clone_size: .
cdr3_aa: CASSFGLEAFF
cdr3_nt: TGTGCCAGTAGTTTTGGCCTTGAAGCTTTCTTT

d_call: .
j_call: TRBJ1-4
v_call: TRBV19
clone_size: few
cdr3_aa: CAAQTNGGEKLFF
cdr3_nt: TGTGCCGCTCAAACCAACGGAGGTGAAAAACTGTTTTTT

d_call: TRBD2
j_call: TRBJ2-2
v_call: TRBV7-2
clone_size: .
cdr3_aa: CASSLSGGYTGELFF
cdr3_nt: TGTGCCAGCAGCTTAAGCGGGGGTTACACCGGGGAGCTGTTTTTT

d_call: .
j_call: TRBJ2-7
v_call: TRBV9
clone_size: .
cdr3_aa: CASSVDPRRTYEQYF
cdr3_nt: TGTGCCAGCAGCGTAGATCCGAGACGTACCTACGAGCAGTACTTC

d_call: .
j_call: TRBJ2-7
v_call: TRBV27
clone_size: few
cdr3_aa: CASSSSDFYEQYF
cdr3_nt: TGTGCCAGCAGCTCTTCTGACTTCTACGAGCAGTACTTC

d_call: .
j_call: TRBJ1-1
v_call: TRBV9
clone_size: .
cdr3_aa: CASSVGPALTEAFF
cdr3_nt: TGTGCCAGCAGCGTAGGGCCGGCCTTAACTGAAGCTTTCTTT

d_call: .
j_call: TRBJ2-7
v_call: TRBV13
clone_size: .
cdr3_aa: CASSSIKTGNEQYF
cdr3_nt: TGTGCCAGCAGCTCAATTAAAACAGGGAACGAGCAGTACTTC

d_call: TRBD2
j_call: TRBJ2-1
v_call: TRBV7-3
clone_size: .
cdr3_aa: CASSLTAGVFTEQFF
cdr3_nt: TGTGCCAGCAGCTTAACAGCGGGAGTTTTTACTGAGCAGTTCTTC

d_call: .
j_call: TRBJ1-5
v_call: TRBV6-1
clone_size: .
cdr3_aa: CASSEWAGGNQPQHF
cdr3_nt: TGTGCCAGCAGTGAATGGGCAGGGGGCAATCAGCCCCAGCATTTT

d_call: TRBD1
j_call: TRBJ2-7
v_call: TRBV4-1
clone_size: .
cdr3_aa: CASSQTGTGTYEQYF
cdr3_nt: TGCGCCAGCAGCCAAACCGGGACAGGAACCTACGAGCAGTACTTC

d_call: .
j_call: TRBJ1-4
v_call: TRBV23-1
clone_size: .
cdr3_aa: CASRGGIRGATNEKLFF
cdr3_nt: TGCGCCAGCAGGGGGGGAATACGGGGCGCAACTAATGAAAAACTGTTTTTT

d_call: .
j_call: TRBJ1-2
v_call: TRBV7-9
clone_size: few
cdr3_aa: CASSYVVGSNYGYTF
cdr3_nt: TGTGCCAGCAGCTACGTCGTGGGGTCTAACTATGGCTACACCTTC

d_call: .
j_call: TRBJ2-7
v_call: TRBV27
clone_size: .
cdr3_aa: CASTLGGREGGEQYF
cdr3_nt: TGTGCCAGCACCCTAGGAGGCAGGGAAGGGGGCGAGCAGTACTTC

d_call: .
j_call: TRBJ1-4
v_call: TRBV9
clone_size: .
cdr3_aa: CASSGGGPIATNEKLFF
cdr3_nt: TGTGCCAGCAGTGGGGGGGGGCCAATTGCAACTAATGAAAAACTGTTTTTT

d_call: .
j_call: TRBJ2-7
v_call: TRBV9
clone_size: .
cdr3_aa: CASSVGHNYEQYF
cdr3_nt: TGTGCCAGCAGCGTAGGACACAACTACGAGCAGTACTTC

d_call: .
j_call: TRBJ1-1
v_call: TRBV18
clone_size: .
cdr3_aa: CASSPDQNTEAFF
cdr3_nt: TGTGCCAGCTCACCAGATCAAAACACTGAAGCTTTCTTT

d_call: .
j_call: TRBJ1-1
v_call: TRBV5-6
clone_size: .
cdr3_aa: CASSFTDTEAFF
cdr3_nt: TGTGCCAGCAGCTTCACGGACACTGAAGCTTTCTTT

d_call: .
j_call: TRBJ1-1
v_call: TRBV18
clone_size: .
cdr3_aa: CASSLPPTGGTEAFF
cdr3_nt: TGTGCCAGCTCACTCCCCCCGACGGGGGGGACTGAAGCTTTCTTT

d_call: TRBD2
j_call: TRBJ2-7
v_call: TRBV13
clone_size: .
cdr3_aa: CASSLGLAGTYEQYF
cdr3_nt: TGTGCCAGCAGCCTCGGACTAGCGGGAACCTACGAGCAGTACTTC